This T cell receptor (beta chain) was retrieved from a study of T cell responses to AZD1222 COVID-19 vaccine (dated by TCRdb to the early 2020s). Broadly, across the study: Because spike-specific TCR depth and breadth did not differ between the two schedules, AZD1222 recipients who got a second dose at roughly 4 weeks were pooled with those who got a second dose at roughly 12 weeks. Trial participants were enrolled by age into subgroups of 18-55, 56-69 and 70-plus years, and roughly 150, 30 and 60 TCR-sequenced participants, respectively, were included in these subgroups. TCR sequencing was performed for 230 to 250 trial participants, of whom some 200 were given two doses of AZD1222 and some 26 were given two doses of MenACWY control vaccine. Study-level results and caveats: After two AZD1222 doses, spike-specific TCR breadth and depth were significantly higher than at day 0 and than in MenACWY recipients. CD4 TCRs associated with the vaccine covered the entire spike protein, and the dominant responses were in regions 160-218 and 743-854. Most participants were white British and females outnumbered males, and the authors suggested that clonal diversity may have been underestimated. Because no day 14 peak-response samples were available, the repertoires could be characterized only after the peak T cell response. In the small 56-69-year group, the increase in depth fell short of significance, most likely because of low power. Nearly half of unique spike-specific TCRs reportedly recognized epitopes outside regions mutated in the B.1.351 and B.1.1.7 variants. Only a handful of AZD1222 recipients were SARS-CoV-2 seropositive at baseline, limiting conclusions about previously exposed vaccinees.

The CDR3 regions of human TCRbeta chains were analyzed by immunosequencing. The study's processing was this. Repertoire TCRs were checked for matches against a reference library of SARS-CoV-2-specific TCRs that had been generated using the MIRA antigen-specificity platform. Breadth was defined as the fraction of unique TCRs that were SARS-CoV-2-associated, and depth was defined as the fraction of total T cells that were SARS-CoV-2-associated. Using the MIRA data, each spike-specific TCR was mapped to the spike region that the TCR reacts to and placed in a CD4 or CD8 class. Log10-transformed breadth and depth values were compared by one-way ANOVA with Sidak's multiple comparisons tests. Held by TCRdb, this immuneACCESS table contains in-frame sequences only and omits some clones. Under half of the omission traces to an unresolved V gene where checked; the cause of the rest is unknown. V and J calls and clone size are copied from that table; D and trimming were computed from the DNA. In this sample the table shows 35,000 to 55,000 clones, under 85% of which occur a single time. The top ten hold 52% of the sample.

Interpreted using the paper, the time point label stands for: baseline before first vaccination. Vaccinee samples were obtained from the UK trials COV001 and COV002, which included a single-blind randomized controlled phase 2/3 trial of AZD1222 (ChAdOx1 nCoV-19) in healthy adults. Trial participant PBMC samples were collected at day 0 and day 28 after the second dose for TCRbeta chain sequencing. A word on this clone: No cognate antigen has been identified for it. No clone much larger than this one lies a single base away; base qualities are absent.

The germline V gene (reference sequence) specifies SEHNR as CDR1 and FQNEAQ as CDR2. Trimming at the junction amounts to 5 bases on V and 6 bases on J, and the germline ends lie 16 bases apart. The CDR3, from cysteine to phenylalanine, totals 14 residues. The sequence is cut down to CDR3 DNA, 42 bases in frame from base 1. The origin of this receptor is an adult in good health. Rearrangement joined TRBV7-9 to TRBJ1-2, with the D gene not confidently named. The sample in question was peripheral blood, obtained on day 0 of AZD1222 vaccination. The DNA sequence is as follows: TGTGCCAGCAGCGACACCCTCACTAGGGATGGCTACACCTTC. Its amino acids are CASSDTLTRDGYTF.